This T cell receptor beta chain came from a study of blood T cell repertoires in COVID-19 (dated by TCRdb to between 2020 and 2021). Regarding the study in general: The collaborator samples originated in the United States, Italy and Spain and spanned the acute and convalescent phases of COVID-19. The prospective study material was composed of cDNA or gDNA derived from T cells, B-cell-depleted T cells, or PBMCs. The dataset comprised deeply sampled blood TCRbeta repertoires from subjects exposed to, actively infected with, or recovered from COVID-19. Nearly every sample came with metadata listing a de-identified subject ID, COVID-19 status, age in years and sex. Samples came from the ongoing ImmuneRACE study (first 160 participants) plus 1,254 subjects from 6 global collaborators. The repertoires were made available in a free public database intended to serve as a resource for research on the immune response to SARS-CoV-2. Where HLA class I and class II types were available, the types were taken from metadata supplied by the sample provider, not from assay-based typing. Results and caveats for the whole study, not just this receptor: Clinical and demographic metadata were provided uncurated, with the amount varying by source and participant.

TCRbeta CDR3 regions were amplified from genomic DNA using the immunoSEQ Assay, a bias-controlled multiplex PCR. The original pipeline was this. The number of nucleated cells in each sample was estimated from the amplification of reference gene primers within the assay. To quantify the absolute abundance of each unique TCRbeta CDR3 rearrangement, sequence reads were collapsed and filtered. Productive Simpson clonality was computed per sample as the square root of Simpson's diversity index over productive rearrangements. The source is immuneACCESS, and TCRdb retained only in-frame sequences with V and J called. Part of the clones is not carried over; for the studies checked, unresolved V genes explain less than half of this, and the remainder is unexplained. V, J and clone size derive from that table, while D and trimming were established from the DNA sequence. This sample gives 120,000 to 150,000 clones in total; around 85% of them show up just once. The ten largest make up over 2.5% of the sample.

Collaborating institutions collected whole blood in K2EDTA tubes following their own protocols. For TCRbeta analysis, collaborators shipped samples in one of three forms: frozen whole blood, isolated PBMCs, or DNA extracted from either of those sample types. A remark on this clone: Its antigen remains undetermined. No per-base quality is available; no much larger clone lies one base away.

The sample taken for sequencing was peripheral blood. This clonotype was sampled from a man aged 45-65 years with acute or convalescent COVID-19.

The CDR3 protein: CAWNSGVFGNTIYF. The sequenced DNA is TGTGCCTGGAATTCGGGGGTGTTTGGAAACACCATATATTTT. The chain couples TRBV30 to TRBJ1-3, and the D gene may be TRBD1, 5 bases matching. CDR1 and CDR2 are drawn from the germline V gene (reference sequence): GTSNPN, SVGIG. V sheds 4 bases and J sheds 3 bases, leaving 13 bases between their ends. Taken from cysteine to phenylalanine, the CDR3 has 14 residues. This entry keeps only the CDR3 DNA: 42 bases, framed from base 1.